This TCR beta chain came from a study of blood T cell repertoires in COVID-19. As processed by the authors: Amplifying reference gene primers gave estimates of nucleated cell counts. The protocol was immunoSEQ multiplex PCR, while the TCRdb copy is restricted to in-frame clones and leaves out a portion. Clonal size and the V and J genes are those of that table, whereas D and trimming came from the DNA. The sample has about 140,000 clones, over 70% seen once. The CDR3 spans 11 residues. The V gene lost 10 bases and the J gene lost 5 bases, with 9 bases spanning the gap. Sequenced material: PBMCs or T cells enriched from blood (not recorded which). This TCR came from a man aged 70 or older who had been exposed to COVID-19. V usage is TRBV23-1 and J usage is TRBJ1-5; no definite D call. TRBV23-1 is sorted into the ORF group, with uncertain function. The CDR3 DNA sequence: TGCGCCACCTCCAGGCATCAGCCCCAGCATTTT. Residues: CATSRHQPQHF.